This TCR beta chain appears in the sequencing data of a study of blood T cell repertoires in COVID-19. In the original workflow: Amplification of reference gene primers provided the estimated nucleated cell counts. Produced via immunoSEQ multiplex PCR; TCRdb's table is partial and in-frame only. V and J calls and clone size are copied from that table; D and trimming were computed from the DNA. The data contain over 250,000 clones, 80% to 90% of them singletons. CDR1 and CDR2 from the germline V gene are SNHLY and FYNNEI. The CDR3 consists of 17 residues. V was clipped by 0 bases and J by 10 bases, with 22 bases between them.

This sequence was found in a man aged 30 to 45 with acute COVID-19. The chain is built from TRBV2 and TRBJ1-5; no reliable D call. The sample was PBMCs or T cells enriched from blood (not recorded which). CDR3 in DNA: TGTGCCAGCAGTGAAGCGCTTGGTGGACTCTCGATGGGACCCCAGCATTTT. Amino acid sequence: CASSEALGGLSMGPQHF.